Shown below are 10 T cell receptor beta chains from a single sample sequenced in a study of sequential checkpoint blockade in melanoma. Treatment described: randomized to nivolumab then ipilimumab (arm A) or the reverse (arm B). The table came from immunoSEQ multiplex PCR; TCRdb's copy has only in-frame clones and leaves some out. The table shows some 12,000 clones, with about 80% occurring only once. The sample consisted of CD8+ T cells sorted from blood (inferred from file names), taken from a patient given nivolumab and ipilimumab in sequence. The receptors stem from a human donor with melanoma.

The rearrangement joins TRBV28 to TRBJ1-1; D may be TRBD1 (5 bases). With 9 bases removed from V and 1 base from J, the gap between germline ends came to 15 bases. Germline assignment: CDR1 MDHEN and CDR2 SYDVKM. This CDR3 has 14 amino acids. Written as DNA, the CDR3 is TGTGCCAGTTACCCTACGACAGAGAACACTGAAGCTTTCTTT. Protein product: CASYPTTENTEAFF. The full variable domain, rest sourced from reference TRBV28 and TRBJ1-1, is DVKVTQSSRYLVKRTGEKVFLECVQDMDHENMFWYRQDPGLGLRLIYFSYDVKMKEKGDIPEGYSVSREKKERFSLILESASTNQTSMYLCASYPTTENTEAFFGQGTRLTVV.

The rearrangement links TRBV5-4 to TRBJ2-7; 11 positions match TRBD1. The CDR3 is 13 amino acids. Germline V lookup: CDR1 SGHNT, CDR2 YYREEE (reference sequence). V was pared by 4 bases and J by 4 bases, with 1 base of the junction left unmatched. This chain's CDR3 is CASSGTGGYEQYF. The CDR3 nucleotides read TGTGCCAGCAGCGGGACAGGGGGATACGAGCAGTACTTC.

This clone has a handful of counts. The chain combines TRBV9 with TRBJ2-5, with 11 nucleotides matching TRBD2. This CDR3 is 17 amino acids long. Germline V gives CDR1 SGDLS, CDR2 YYNGEE. V lost 4 bases and J lost 5; bases outside the gene matches: 13. The CDR3 region is CASSPGELAGGGETQYF. The CDR3 DNA is TGTGCCAGCAGCCCAGGGGAGCTAGCGGGGGGAGGGGAGACCCAGTACTTC.

This clone has only a few counts. The rearrangement links TRBV5-4 to TRBJ1-1; 7 positions agree with TRBD1. The V gene end was trimmed by 2 bases and the J gene end by 0 bases; junction bases not matched to a gene: 4. This CDR3 region has 15 residues. Germline lookup yields CDR1 SGHNT and CDR2 YYREEE (reference sequence). The CDR3: CASSLQGWLNTEAFF. The CDR3 DNA is TGTGCCAGCAGCTTACAGGGGTGGTTGAACACTGAAGCTTTCTTT.

This clone was seen just once. The chain carries TRBV4-2 and TRBJ2-7; TRBD1 aligns across 8 bases. J gave up 4 bases and V 4 bases, and 12 bases lay outside the gene matches. The V gene's germline CDR1 is LGHNA and CDR2 YNFKEQ. CDR3 length equals 16 residues. CDR3 DNA: TGTGCCAGCAGCCGTGGGACAGGAGAGCTTTTTTACGAGCAGTACTTC. Translation gives CASSRGTGELFYEQYF.

The chain combines TRBV28 with TRBJ2-7; tentative D call: TRBD2 (6 bases). This CDR3 has 15 amino acids. Per germline, CDR1 MDHEN and CDR2 SYDVKM. V gave up 4 bases and J gave up 3 bases, with 16 bases separating them. The CDR3 DNA sequence: TGTGCCAGCAGTTGGAGGGGTTTGAAGAACTACGAGCAGTACTTC. This translates into CASSWRGLKNYEQYF. The whole variable domain, remainder taken from reference TRBV28 and TRBJ2-7, is DVKVTQSSRYLVKRTGEKVFLECVQDMDHENMFWYRQDPGLGLRLIYFSYDVKMKEKGDIPEGYSVSREKKERFSLILESASTNQTSMYLCASSWRGLKNYEQYFGPGTRLTVT.

The chain has TRBV5-8 and TRBJ2-1; 8 bases are shared with TRBD2. In germline, CDR1 is SGHTS, CDR2 YDEGEE. CDR3 length: 15 residues. With 4 bases clipped from V and 7 bases from J, the junction kept 10 bases outside the gene matches. The CDR3 coding sequence is TGTGCCAGCAGCCCCCTTCGGAGCGGGAGAAATGAGCAGTTCTTC. The encoded protein is CASSPLRSGRNEQFF.

The chain has TRBV4-2 and TRBJ2-7; the D gene is possibly TRBD2 (6 bases). The CDR3 runs 13 residues. V was cut by 4 bases and J by 5 bases, with 12 bases left in between. The germline V gene encodes CDR1 LGHNA and CDR2 YNFKEQ. This chain's CDR3 is CASSPTSIHEQYF. CDR3 nucleotide sequence: TGTGCCAGCAGCCCAACTAGCATCCACGAGCAGTACTTC.

The V call is TRBV6-5, the J call TRBJ1-1; D call uncertain. This CDR3 has 11 residues. Trimming shortened V by 6 bases and J by 5 bases, and 7 bases separated the two germline ends. Germline V lookup: CDR1 MNHEY, CDR2 SVGAGI. The CDR3 DNA follows: TGTGCCAGCAGCCCTTATACTGAAGCTTTCTTT. Amino acids: CASSPYTEAFF.

The chain combines TRBV11-2 with TRBJ2-5; TRBD2 matches 8 bases. Trimming at V came to 5 bases and at J to 3 bases, leaving 11 bases not matched to a gene. This CDR3 is built from 16 residues. Germline loops: CDR1 SGHAT, CDR2 FQNNGV. The CDR3 here is CASSEGTRRDKETQYF. The CDR3 coding sequence is TGTGCCAGCAGCGAAGGGACTAGGAGGGATAAAGAGACCCAGTACTTC.